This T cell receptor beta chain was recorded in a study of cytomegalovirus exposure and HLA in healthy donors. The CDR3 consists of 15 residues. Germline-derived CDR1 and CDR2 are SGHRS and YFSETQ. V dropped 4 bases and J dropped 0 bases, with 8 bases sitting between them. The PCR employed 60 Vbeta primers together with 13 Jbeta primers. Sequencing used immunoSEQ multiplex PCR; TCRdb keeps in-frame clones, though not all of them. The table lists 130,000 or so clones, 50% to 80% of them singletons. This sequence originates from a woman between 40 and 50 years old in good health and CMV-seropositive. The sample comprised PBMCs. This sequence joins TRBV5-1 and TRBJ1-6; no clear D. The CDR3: CASSDKSSYNSPLHF. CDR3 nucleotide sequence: TGCGCCAGCAGCGACAAAAGCTCCTATAATTCACCCCTCCACTTT.